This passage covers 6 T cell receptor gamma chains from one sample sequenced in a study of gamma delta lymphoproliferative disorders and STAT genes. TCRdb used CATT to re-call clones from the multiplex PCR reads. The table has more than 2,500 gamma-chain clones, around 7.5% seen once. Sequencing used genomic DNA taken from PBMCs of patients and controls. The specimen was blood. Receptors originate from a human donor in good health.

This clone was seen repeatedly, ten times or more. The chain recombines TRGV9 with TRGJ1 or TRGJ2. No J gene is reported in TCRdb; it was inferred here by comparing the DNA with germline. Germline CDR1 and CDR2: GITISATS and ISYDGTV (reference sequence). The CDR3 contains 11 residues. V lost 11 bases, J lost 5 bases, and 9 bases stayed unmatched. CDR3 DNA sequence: TGTGCCTCAACCGCTGATTATAAGAAACTCTTT. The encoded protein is CASTADYKKLF.

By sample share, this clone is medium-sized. The CDR3 DNA reads as TGTGCCACCTGGGAATCGGAAAAGAAACTCTTT. Protein: CATWESEKKLF. The chain joins TRGV5 to TRGJ1 or TRGJ2. TCRdb gives no J gene; it was assigned here by matching the DNA to germline. J was trimmed by 10 bases and V by 4 bases; bases with no gene match: 7. CDR1 and CDR2 (germline): VINAFY, YDVSNSKD. The length of the CDR3 is 11 residues.

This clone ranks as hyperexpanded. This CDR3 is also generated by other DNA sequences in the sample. The DNA for the CDR3 is TGTGCCACCTGGGACTGCGTGAATTATTATAAGAAACTCTTT. As protein: CATWDCVNYYKKLF. The chain is built from TRGV4 and TRGJ1 or TRGJ2. The J gene, absent from TCRdb, was called here by matching the DNA to germline. V trimming: 4 bases; J trimming: 0 bases; junction bases outside the gene matches: 6. CDR1 and CDR2 (germline): EGSTGY, YDSYTSSV. CDR3 size: 14 residues.

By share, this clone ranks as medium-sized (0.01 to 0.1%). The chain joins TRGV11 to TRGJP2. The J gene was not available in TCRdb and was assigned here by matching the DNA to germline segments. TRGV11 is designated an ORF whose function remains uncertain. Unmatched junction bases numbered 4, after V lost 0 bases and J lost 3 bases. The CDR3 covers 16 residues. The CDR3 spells CACWIRHWGSDWIKTF. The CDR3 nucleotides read TGTGCCTGCTGGATTAGGCACTGGGGTAGTGATTGGATCAAGACGTTT.

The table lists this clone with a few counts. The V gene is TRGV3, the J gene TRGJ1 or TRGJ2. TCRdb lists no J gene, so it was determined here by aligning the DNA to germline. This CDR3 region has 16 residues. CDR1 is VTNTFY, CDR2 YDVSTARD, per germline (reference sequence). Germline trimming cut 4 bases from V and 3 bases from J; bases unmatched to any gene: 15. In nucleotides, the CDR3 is TGTGCCACCTGGGAACAGGTAACCGACTTTTATTATAAGAAACTCTTT. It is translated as CATWEQVTDFYYKKLF.

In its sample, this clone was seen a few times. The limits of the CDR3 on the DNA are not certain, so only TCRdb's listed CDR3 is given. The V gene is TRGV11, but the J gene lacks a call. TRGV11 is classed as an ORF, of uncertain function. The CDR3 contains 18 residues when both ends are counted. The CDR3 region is CTTVPAGLGHSSDWIKTF.